This T cell receptor (beta chain) was captured by sequencing in a study of blood T cells in healthy people across ages. Findings of the study overall: PBMCs left unsorted prevented a conclusive naive versus antigen-experienced comparison.

This clonotype was picked up a small number of times. Its cognate antigen is unknown. Through a sample-barcoded 5' primer and a J-beta primer mix, a second PCR was run for about 7 to 12 cycles. From the 5' RACE reads, TCRdb called clonotypes with MiXCR, one entry per CDR3 protein. Altogether some 730,000 distinct CDR3 sequences are present, 20% to 25% being singletons, with the ten largest covering roughly 22%. Healthy Caucasian individuals from Russia aged roughly 6 to 90 were enrolled as donors. Sequences were obtained from blood. The receptor was derived from a man aged 65-85 years in good health.

This CDR3 is CSARTLGAGELFF. For the CDR3, the DNA is TGCAGTGCAAGGACCTTGGGGGCCGGGGAGCTGTTTTTT. The chain combines TRBV20-1 with TRBJ2-2; D is possibly TRBD1 or TRBD2 (5 bases each). The CDR3 runs to 13 residues. Germline lookup yields CDR1 DFQATT and CDR2 SNEGSKA (reference sequence). Trimming removed 6 bases from V and 6 bases from J, with 14 bases in between.